The TCR beta chain under discussion was sequenced for a study of T cell responses to AZD1222 COVID-19 vaccine. General study findings and limits: White British ancestry dominated among donors, who included more females, and clonal diversity was possibly underestimated. Dominant CD4 TCR responses targeted spike regions 160-218 and 743-854. Unmutated variant regions reportedly attract nearly half of all spike-specific TCRs. Baseline serology detected seropositivity in only 5 or 6 AZD1222 recipients.

Generated by immunoSEQ multiplex PCR, the TCRdb table keeps only in-frame clones and is missing some. This sample carries 50,000 to 55,000 clones, roughly 87% of them seen once, and the ten largest clones take roughly 2.5%. In the case of this clone: Its antigen is not identified.

Germline V CDR1 and CDR2: GTSNPN, SVGIG (reference sequence). The CDR3 runs to 12 residues. Trimming removed 2 bases from V and 0 bases from J, with 5 bases in between. The rearrangement uses TRBV30 and TRBJ2-7; D call uncertain. This TCR came from an adult who received the AZD1222 COVID-19 vaccine. The sample was peripheral blood, taken 28 days after the second AZD1222 dose. The CDR3 spells CAWSSGSYEQYF. CDR3 in DNA: TGTGCCTGGAGTTCAGGCTCCTACGAGCAGTACTTC.